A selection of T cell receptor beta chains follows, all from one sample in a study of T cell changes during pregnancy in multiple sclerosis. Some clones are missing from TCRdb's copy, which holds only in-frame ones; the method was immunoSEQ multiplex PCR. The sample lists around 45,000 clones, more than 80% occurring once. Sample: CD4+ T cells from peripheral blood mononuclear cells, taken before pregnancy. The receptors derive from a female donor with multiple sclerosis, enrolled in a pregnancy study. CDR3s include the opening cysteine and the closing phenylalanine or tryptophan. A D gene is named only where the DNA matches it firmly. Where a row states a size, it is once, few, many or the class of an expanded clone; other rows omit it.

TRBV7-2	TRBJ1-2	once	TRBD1	TGTGCCAGCAGCTTCGAAAGACAGGGGAATGGCTACACCTTC	CASSFERQGNGYTF
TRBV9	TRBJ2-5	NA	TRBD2	TGTGCCAGCAGCGTAGACCCTCCGGGACTAGGAAGGAGGGAGACCCAGTACTTC	CASSVDPPGLGRRETQYF
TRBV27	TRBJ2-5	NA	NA	TGTGCCAGCAGTTTATCCGGGGGACCATACCAAGAGACCCAGTACTTC	CASSLSGGPYQETQYF
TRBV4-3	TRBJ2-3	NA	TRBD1	TGCGCCAGCTCGGTCATTGACAGGGGCATAGATACGCAGTATTTT	CASSVIDRGIDTQYF
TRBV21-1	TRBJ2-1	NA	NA	TGTGCCAGCAGCAAAAAATTCGGACTAGCCAATGAGCAGTTCTTC	CASSKKFGLANEQFF
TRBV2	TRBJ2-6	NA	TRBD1	TGTGCCAGCAGTAAGGGACAGGGTTTGGGTGGGGCCAACGTCCTGACTTTC	CASSKGQGLGGANVLTF
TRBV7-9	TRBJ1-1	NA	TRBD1	TGTGCCAGCAGCAAGGGACAGGGGGCGACTGAAGCTTTCTTT	CASSKGQGATEAFF
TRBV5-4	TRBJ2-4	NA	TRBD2	TGTGCCAGCAGCTTGGTTAGCGGGAGGGCCGTATCCCAGGGCATTCAGTACTTC	CASSLVSGRAVSQGIQYF
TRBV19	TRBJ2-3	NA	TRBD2	TGTGCCAGTAGTATGGGTAGCGGGGCGCCCACAGATACGCAGTATTTT	CASSMGSGAPTDTQYF
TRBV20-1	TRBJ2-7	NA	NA	TGCAGTGCTAGAGATAGGGCGGGGCAGTACTTC	CSARDRAGQYF
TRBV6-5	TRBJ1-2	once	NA	TGTGCCAGCAGTTACGGGGGGTTTCCTGGCTACACCTTC	CASSYGGFPGYTF
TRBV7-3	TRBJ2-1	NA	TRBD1	TGTGCCAGCAGCTCAACCGGGACAGGGGAGAGAGAGGAGCAGTTCTTC	CASSSTGTGEREEQFF
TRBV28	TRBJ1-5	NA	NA	TGTGCCAGCAGCCTCCTCAGGGTCAATCAGCCCCAGCATTTT	CASSLLRVNQPQHF
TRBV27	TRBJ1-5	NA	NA	TGTGCCAGCAGAGACGGGGGATCTCGGAGACAGCCCCAGCATTTT	CASRDGGSRRQPQHF
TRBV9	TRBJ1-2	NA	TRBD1	TGTGCCAGCAGCGTGTTGGGACAGGGAAACTATGGCTACACCTTC	CASSVLGQGNYGYTF
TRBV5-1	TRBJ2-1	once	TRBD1	TGCGCCAGCAGCTCCCCGGGACAGGGGAGGAATGAGCAGTTCTTC	CASSSPGQGRNEQFF
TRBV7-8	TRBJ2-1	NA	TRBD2	TGTGCCAGCAGCTTAGCACTAGCGGGAGGGGGAGAGCAGTTCTTC	CASSLALAGGGEQFF
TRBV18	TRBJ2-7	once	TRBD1	TGTGCCAGCTCACCGTCGACAGGGGCGTCCTACGAGCAGTACTTC	CASSPSTGASYEQYF
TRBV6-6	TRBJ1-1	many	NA	TGTGCCAGCAGTTATGGATGGAGAGCTTTCTTT	CASSYGWRAFF
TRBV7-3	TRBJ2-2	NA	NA	TGTGCCAGCAGCTTGAGGGCCGGGGAGCTGTTTTTT	CASSLRAGELFF
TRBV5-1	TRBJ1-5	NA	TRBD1	TGCGCCAGCAGCTTGTTCCCCCAAACAGGGGGCGGCAATCAGCCCCAGCATTTT	CASSLFPQTGGGNQPQHF
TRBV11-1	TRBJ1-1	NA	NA	TGTGCCAGCAAAGACAGATTAAACACTGAAGCTTTCTTT	CASKDRLNTEAFF
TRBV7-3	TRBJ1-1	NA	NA	TGTGCCAGCAGCTTACAGGATTCCACTGAAGCTTTCTTT	CASSLQDSTEAFF
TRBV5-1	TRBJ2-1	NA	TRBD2	TGCGCCAGCAGCAGGGGACTAGACTCCTACAATGAGCAGTTCTTC	CASSRGLDSYNEQFF
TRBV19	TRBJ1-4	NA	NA	TGTGCCAGTAGTATTGGAGCAGGGGCTAATGAAAAACTGTTTTTT	CASSIGAGANEKLFF
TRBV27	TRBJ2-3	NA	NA	TGTGCCAGCAGTTCCTTTAGGGGGTATTACACAGATACGCAGTATTTT	CASSSFRGYYTDTQYF
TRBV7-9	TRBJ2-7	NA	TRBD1	TGTGCCAGCACCAGGGGGACCGGATCGCCCTCCGAGCAGTACTTC	CASTRGTGSPSEQYF
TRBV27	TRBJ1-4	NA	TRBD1	TGTGCCAGCGGGGTCAGGACAGGGAACCTGTTTTTT	CASGVRTGNLFF
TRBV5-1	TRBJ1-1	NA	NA	TGCGCCAGCAGCTTGCAAGGGGGTAAAACTGAAGCTTTCTTT	CASSLQGGKTEAFF
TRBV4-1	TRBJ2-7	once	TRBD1	TGCGCCAGCAGCCAGCCCCGACAGGGTACCTACGAGCAGTACTTC	CASSQPRQGTYEQYF
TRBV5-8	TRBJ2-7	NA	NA	TGTGCCAGCAGACGACAGCCATCCTACGAGCAGTACTTC	CASRRQPSYEQYF